This TCR beta chain was sequenced in a study of cytomegalovirus exposure and HLA in healthy donors (dated by TCRdb to 2016 to 2017). Background for the entire study: An earlier analysis of a few hundred of the donors reported 276 Gb of sequence data and 100 million to 120 million unique TCR beta sequences obtained from about 170 million T cells. Approximately 330 gigabases of sequencing data and about 92 million unique TCR sequences made up an early release that covered under 750 HLA-typed donors. Among the roughly 400 genotyped donors, around 81% belonged to the genetic ancestry cluster associated with self-reported Caucasian donors. The study aimed to test whether signatures of past pathogen exposure could be identified by cataloging public T cell receptors. The study profiled the T cell repertoires of hundreds of subjects by immunosequencing and related them to cytomegalovirus serostatus. Besides the first cohort of around 670 subjects, a separate validation cohort made up of 120 different subjects was used. The study combined high-throughput TCR immunosequencing, statistical association of individual TCRs with disease status, and machine learning to predict cytomegalovirus infection status. A later analysis re-examined previously published TCR beta repertoires from just over 650 donors and added high-resolution HLA genotyping to investigate patterns of TCR occurrence. The later analysis used no new phenotypic data to find candidate immune exposures, relying instead on TCR beta sequences and their occurrence across donors. In an earlier analysis of roughly 580 of the donors, high-throughput TCR beta sequencing was used to judge whether each TCR beta V gene segment behaved as functional or pseudogenic. Donor age, sex, ethnicity and CMV serostatus were compiled together with the repertoire data. In a later genetic analysis, genome-wide SNP genotypes for about 65% of the 666 donors were used, and that subset was treated as a discovery cohort. Every discovery cohort repertoire had been produced on one sequencing platform. Both class I and class II loci were covered by HLA typing, at four-digit resolution. The number of typed donors differed by locus: about 629-640 for A, B, C, DRB1 and DQB1; 500 to 550 for DQA1; approximately 600 for DPA1; and 400 to 480 for DPB1. A few DR-DQ haplotypes were handled as single units for association and clustering because linkage in the cohort was strong. On average, 235,054 unique TCR beta nucleotide sequences were sequenced per donor among 300 to 500 genotyped donors of the cohort, with around 19% of those sequences being non-productive. Paper-wide results and their limitations: The cohort was sequenced for TCR beta chains only, and without alpha or paired-chain data the features that could be detected were limited. In an earlier analysis of around 500 of the donors, most TCR beta V segments appeared in productive rearrangements about 87% or about 30% of the time, broadly matching IMGT annotations. A further reported finding was that TCR beta sequences accurately predicted the HLA-A and HLA-B alleles for most subjects in the first cohort. In a later analysis, TCR association rates were found to vary across HLA loci, with the most associated TCRs seen for DRB1 alleles and the fewest for HLA-C alleles. The classifier was reported to diagnose cytomegalovirus status with high specificity and sensitivity in both the original cohort and the validation cohort. Roughly uniform sequencing depth across donors was assumed in presence/absence analyses, although this assumption may not hold. Because counts were too low, seventeen rarely observed V segments, including chromosome 9 orphons, were excluded from the earlier analysis of under 650 of the donors. HLA typing was unavailable for some donors at each locus, so association tests used only the typed subset. Correlated functional status among segregating V segments might reflect linkage disequilibrium, but an unknown experimental factor could not be ruled out. A cluster of highly shared sequence variants was judged likely to represent a technical artifact of the sequencing pipeline. The authors suggested that the approach could potentially be extended to other disease states and immunological phenotypes. A later genetic analysis associated a missense DCLRE1C variant with V-gene and J-gene trimming of TCR beta chains, and an independent cohort replicated the association. Assigning TCR associations to individual alleles was difficult when HLA alleles, especially DR and DQ, strongly co-occurred. A few of the identified cytomegalovirus-associated TCR beta chains were confirmed in vitro to be specific for cytomegalovirus antigens. Compared with equally common non-associated chains, HLA-associated TCR beta chains in a later analysis were more clonally expanded and had lower generation probabilities. Most TCR sequences were seen in very few donors, while some public TCRs were found in many individuals. Compared with the approximately 720-donor mean, donors in an Asian-associated ancestry cluster had fewer N-insertions in productive TCRs, according to a later genetic analysis. The study listed 150 to 200 TCR beta chains as associated with cytomegalovirus. A later analysis found that most CMV-associated TCR beta chains appeared HLA-restricted, with HLA associations seemingly driven largely by CMV exposure. Some IMGT-functional V segments, including TRBV6-2 and TRBV6-3, could not be told apart with the 87-base-pair reads, so those segments were excluded. In a later analysis, some 18,000 TCR beta sequences were associated with specific HLA alleles at a false discovery rate of 0.05. According to a later analysis, parvovirus B19, influenza, CMV and Epstein-Barr virus appeared linked to several top co-occurrence clusters. CMV serostatus was the only immune exposure information available for the cohort.

Notes on this clone: Its antigen specificity is not known. There are no base qualities to consult, and no much larger clone falls within one base.

The CDR3 runs 13 residues from the cysteine to the phenylalanine. CDR3 DNA only is kept here, 39 bases in frame from base 1. V is clipped by 6 bases and J by 4 bases, and the sequence between their germline boundaries is 12 bases long. Via the germline V gene (reference sequence), CDR1 is MNHEY and CDR2 SMNVEV. The method behind the library was the immunoSEQ multiplex PCR assay. A mixture of 60 forward primers for TCR Vbeta segments and 13 reverse primers for TCR Jbeta segments was used in the multiplex PCR. Amplification of the CDR3 region of rearranged TCR beta genes was performed with a multiplex PCR assay on genomic DNA. Amplified TCR beta libraries were sequenced as 87-base-pair reads on the Illumina HiSeq System. In the paper's pipeline: Across the 700 or so repertoires, a later analysis counted tens of millions of unique TCR beta chains, around 11 million of which were shared by at least two donors. To remove PCR and sequencing errors, raw reads were error-corrected and collapsed into unique sequences using a nearest-neighbor algorithm that merged closely related sequences. V, D and J gene segments were assigned by aligning CDR3 sequences to IMGT reference sequences. For a sequence to be retained, at least a six-nucleotide match to both a V gene segment and a J gene segment was required. Rearrangements were called productive when the CDR3 lacked stop codons and stayed in frame with V and J; all others were non-productive. Following IMGT convention, CDR3 was defined as the stretch from the second conserved V-encoded cysteine up to the conserved J-encoded phenylalanine. In an earlier analysis of 587 of the donors, sequences lacking an unambiguous match to a single V gene segment were excluded. In an earlier analysis of roughly 500 of the donors, V segments were called functional above 56.7% productive rearrangements and were called segregating when the between-donor standard deviation exceeded 5%. A statistical classification framework was built to diagnose cytomegalovirus status from the catalog of TCR beta chain sequences. In a later analysis, V and J genes were assigned by comparing TCR nucleotide sequences against IMGT/GENE-DB human TR gene sequences. A later analysis assigned CDR3 sequences and most-parsimonious VDJ recombination scenarios with the TCRdist pipeline. In a later analysis, every TCR beta chain was defined by the combination of its CDR3 amino acid sequence and its V-gene family, and reads without a unique V-gene family were dropped. A later analysis removed 592 highly shared, low-generation-probability nucleotide sequences to deal with suspected cross-contamination and a sequencing artifact. In a later analysis, a clonal expansion index for each public chain was calculated from normalized within-repertoire ranks of inferred template counts. In a later analysis, generation probabilities were computed using a VDJ recombination model fitted to out-of-frame rearrangements, and the results were checked against IGoR. In a later analysis, hypergeometric tests were used to score TCR-TCR, TCR-HLA and TCR-CMV co-occurrence, with a repertoire-size bias correction applied to TCR pairs. In a later analysis, false discovery rates were estimated by permuting HLA or CMV assignments 20 times. In a later analysis, co-occurring TCRs were grouped with DBSCAN, and TCRdist sequence similarity was added when clustering was performed within HLA-allele-positive subsets. Repertoires with fewer than 30,000 or more than 120,000 public chains, plus five repertoires with anomalous nucleotide sharing, were excluded from co-occurrence clustering. TCRdb provides this immuneACCESS table in a form limited to in-frame rearrangements. Some clones are lacking; in checked studies, under half of them reflect an unresolved V gene, and why the rest are absent is not known. The DNA was the basis for D and trimming; V, J and clone size are from that table. Within this sample are 150,000 to 200,000 clones, with about 79% of them counted one time only. The ten biggest clones cover around 0.89% of the sample.

The cohort was made up of roughly 670 healthy bone marrow donors. Cohort members were all nominally healthy when sampled, although unrecorded immune exposures were likely present. The donor tested CMV seropositive and was one of the 289 seropositive cohort members. Every donor gave a peripheral blood sample, and the peripheral blood mononuclear cells from that sample were used for TCR beta sequencing. Genomic DNA extraction from the blood cell samples was performed with the Qiagen DNeasy Blood Extraction Kit. In this chain, TRBV27 is recombined with TRBJ1-2; 6 matching bases give a weak D call of TRBD1. Sample: PBMCs. This clonotype was sampled from a woman between 50 and 59 years old in good health and CMV-seropositive. In nucleotides, the sequence is TGTGCCAGCAGGGTGGGGGCAGGCTATGGCTACACCTTC. This is translated as CASRVGAGYGYTF.